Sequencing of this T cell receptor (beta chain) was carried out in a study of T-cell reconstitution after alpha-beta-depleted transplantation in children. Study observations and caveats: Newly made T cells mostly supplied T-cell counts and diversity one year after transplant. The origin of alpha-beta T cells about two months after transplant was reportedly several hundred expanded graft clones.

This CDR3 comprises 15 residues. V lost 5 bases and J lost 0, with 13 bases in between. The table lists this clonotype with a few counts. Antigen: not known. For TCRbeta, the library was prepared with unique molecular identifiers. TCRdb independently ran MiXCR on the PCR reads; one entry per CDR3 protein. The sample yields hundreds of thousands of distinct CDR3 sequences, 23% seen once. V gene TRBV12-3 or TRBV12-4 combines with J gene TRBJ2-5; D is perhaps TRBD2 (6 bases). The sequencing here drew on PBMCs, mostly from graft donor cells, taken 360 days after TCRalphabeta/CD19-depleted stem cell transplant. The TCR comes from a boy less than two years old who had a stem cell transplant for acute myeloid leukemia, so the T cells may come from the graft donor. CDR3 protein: CASSPQASDQETQYF. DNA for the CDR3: TGTGCCAGCAGTCCCCAGGCTAGCGACCAAGAGACCCAGTACTTC.